This paragraph reports one TCR beta chain. This sample stems from a study of T-cell reconstitution after alpha-beta-depleted transplantation in children. The CDR3 contains 14 residues. Germline V gene lookup returns CDR1 MNHEY and CDR2 SVGEGT. The V gene end was trimmed by 4 bases and the J gene end by 6 bases; junction bases not matched to a gene: 8. As it was prepared, the TCRbeta library received unique molecular identifiers. Each CDR3 protein gets one entry after TCRdb re-called the PCR reads with MiXCR. The sample holds roughly 610,000 distinct CDR3 sequences, 10% to 13% seen once. The receptor was derived from a human donor who donated a stem cell graft to a child with acute myeloid leukemia. The chain uses TRBV6-2 or TRBV6-3 and TRBJ2-7; 8 bases are a match to TRBD2. Here the sequenced sample was PBMCs from the stem cell graft donor, taken from the stem cell graft. CDR3 coding DNA: TGTGCCAGCAGTTTTTTAAGCGGGAGATCCGAGCAGTACTTC. Translation gives CASSFLSGRSEQYF.